The 26 T cell receptor beta chains below come from one sample, sequenced in a study of beta chain features in type 1 diabetes. Expressed TCRB transcripts got sequenced, as all isolated RNA was reverse transcribed. Assay: immunoSEQ multiplex PCR; the TCRdb copy retains only in-frame clones and omits some. Of some 250,000 clones in the sample, 25% to 30% were seen once. The sample taken for sequencing was central memory CD4+ T cells from blood. The receptors come from a man aged 30-40 years in good health.

The genes are TRBV29-1 and TRBJ2-5; TRBD2 might be the D (5 bases). The CDR3 totals 13 residues. Trimming cost V 6 bases and J 2 bases, with 13 bases left between them. Germline assignment: CDR1 SQVTM and CDR2 ANQGSEA. For the CDR3, the DNA is TGCAGCGTCGCGAGGCGGGCTCAAGAGACCCAGTACTTC. It yields the protein CSVARRAQETQYF.

This clone has more than one count but fewer than ten. This chain uses TRBV12-5 with TRBJ2-1, with D perhaps TRBD2 (6 bases). The ends were cut back, 5 bases at V and 8 bases at J, with 10 bases in the middle. The CDR3 is made up of 12 amino acids. The germline CDR1 and CDR2 sequences are LGHNT and FRNRAP. The CDR3 DNA is TGTGCTAGTGGTCGCGGGACTTATGAGCAGTTCTTC. Encoded protein: CASGRGTYEQFF.

This clone was detected only a few times. The V call is TRBV4-3, the J call TRBJ2-5; unclear D gene. This CDR3 is 14 amino acids long. The ends were cut back, 0 bases at V and 3 bases at J, with 8 bases in the middle. Per germline, CDR1 LGHNA and CDR2 YSLEER. Here the CDR3 reads CASSQDWVEETQYF. CDR3 DNA sequence: TGCGCCAGCAGCCAAGATTGGGTGGAAGAGACCCAGTACTTC.

Ten or more counts support this clone. V and J are TRBV27 and TRBJ2-7, with 9 nucleotides matching TRBD1. J gave up 7 bases and V 1 base, and 5 bases lay outside the gene matches. CDR3 length: 14 amino acids. The germline gives CDR1 MNHEY, CDR2 SMNVEV (reference sequence). The CDR3 region has the DNA TGTGCCAGCAGTTTATGGGACAGGGTGGGTGAGCAGTACTTC. It specifies CASSLWDRVGEQYF.

This rearrangement joins TRBV29-1 to TRBJ2-3; D remains ambiguous. The V gene lost 6 bases and the J gene lost 4 bases, with 8 bases spanning the gap. The CDR3 spans 11 residues. The germline V gene encodes CDR1 SQVTM and CDR2 ANQGSEA. Here the CDR3 reads CSVGWADTQYF. The CDR3 coding sequence is TGCAGCGTGGGGTGGGCAGATACGCAGTATTTT.

The rearrangement uses TRBV11-2 and TRBJ2-7; 9 positions match TRBD2. With V trimmed by 7 bases and J by 4 bases, 5 bases remained unmatched. Germline V gene data show CDR1 as SGHAT and CDR2 as FQNNGV. The CDR3 sequence is 13 residues long. The CDR3 region is CASTLAGKYEQYF. CDR3 nucleotide sequence: TGTGCCAGCACCCTAGCGGGAAAGTACGAGCAGTACTTC.

This clone occurred a few times. The rearrangement joins TRBV7-2 to TRBJ2-6; D not certain. Germline CDR1 is SGHTA and CDR2 is FQGNSA. This CDR3 spans 14 amino acids. V lost 6 bases and J lost 2, with 8 bases in between. CDR3 sequence reads: CASSYNTGANVLTF. CDR3 coding DNA: TGTGCCAGCAGTTATAACACTGGGGCCAACGTCCTGACTTTC.

This clone was detected only a few times. The chain employs TRBV10-1 and TRBJ2-3, with 9 bases matching TRBD1. Germline CDR1 and CDR2: WNHNN and SYGVQD (reference sequence). V was clipped by 4 bases and J by 6 bases; unmatched bases: 11. The CDR3 length is 16 residues. The CDR3 here is CASSAQPGTGFDTQYF. As DNA, the CDR3 is TGCGCCAGCAGTGCCCAACCCGGGACAGGGTTCGATACGCAGTATTTT.

This clone was seen more than once but under ten times. The chain joins TRBV30 to TRBJ2-5; maybe TRBD2 (5 bases). The V gene lost 0 bases and the J gene lost 2 bases, with 13 bases spanning the gap. The length of the CDR3 is 15 residues. Germline V gives CDR1 GTSNPN, CDR2 SVGIG (reference sequence). CDR3 in amino acids: CAWSVRRSGQETQYF. As DNA, the CDR3 is TGTGCCTGGAGTGTTCGGAGAAGCGGACAAGAGACCCAGTACTTC.

This clone has at least ten counts. The rearrangement links TRBV28 to TRBJ2-7; TRBD2 matches at 12 bases. This CDR3 is 14 amino acids long. J gave up 5 bases and V 7 bases, and 6 bases lay outside the gene matches. CDR1 MDHEN and CDR2 SYDVKM come from the germline V gene. This chain's CDR3 is CASNELAGGDEQYF. The CDR3 DNA sequence: TGTGCCAGCAACGAACTAGCGGGAGGTGACGAGCAGTACTTC.

This chain connects TRBV9 to TRBJ2-2; perhaps TRBD1 as D (6 bases). The CDR3 spans 12 residues. In germline, CDR1 is SGDLS, CDR2 YYNGEE. The CDR3 DNA follows: TGTGTGAGCAGGGGACCCACCGGGGAGCTGTTTTTT. This sequence encodes CVSRGPTGELFF.

Notes on this clone: This may be a read error, as it is one base from a much larger clone. J is TRBJ2-3 and V is TRBV25-1; D uncertain. Germline CDR1 and CDR2: MGHDK and SYGVNS. The ends were cut back, 3 bases at V and 6 bases at J, with 19 bases in the middle. The CDR3 is made up of 16 amino acids. CDR3 sequence: CASSEASGLRPDTQYF. The CDR3 region has the DNA TGTGCCAGCAGTGAGGCGTCGGGCCTTCGGCCGGATACGCAGTATTTT.

A few counts support this clone. The chain links TRBV4-3 to TRBJ2-3, with 9 bases lining up with TRBD2. Unmatched junction bases numbered 4, after V lost 0 bases and J lost 6 bases. The CDR3 is 15 residues long. The germline V gene encodes CDR1 LGHNA and CDR2 YSLEER. CDR3 DNA sequence: TGCGCCAGCAGCCAAGAGCCGAGCGGGAGGGATACGCAGTATTTT. Residues: CASSQEPSGRDTQYF.

Concerning this clone itself: The same CDR3 is also encoded by other DNA sequences in this sample. The chain couples TRBV13 to TRBJ2-4; either TRBD1 or TRBD2 may supply D (5 bases each). Germline CDR1 PRHDT, CDR2 FYEKMQ (reference sequence). Deletions cut 1 base from V and 8 bases from J, with 9 bases between. CDR3 size: 13 residues. The DNA for the CDR3 is TGTGCCAGCAGCTTAGTGGGGGTGGACATTCAGTACTTC. Its translation: CASSLVGVDIQYF.

The chain employs TRBV15 and TRBJ1-5; 8 bases fit TRBD1. With V trimmed by 6 bases and J by 6 bases, 7 bases remained unmatched. CDR3 length equals 14 residues. Germline lookup yields CDR1 LNHNV and CDR2 YYDKDF (reference sequence). In nucleotides, the CDR3 is TGTGCCACCAGGGCCGACAGGGGAGGTCAGCCCCAGCATTTT. Translated, it gives CATRADRGGQPQHF.

This clone was recorded a few times. The CDR3 is CASSPEGASSYEQYF. In DNA, the CDR3 is TGTGCCAGCAGCCCGGAGGGCGCCTCCTCCTACGAGCAGTACTTC. The rearrangement links TRBV7-2 to TRBJ2-7; tentatively, D is TRBD2 (6 bases). The CDR3 is 15 amino acids. Germline V gene lookup returns CDR1 SGHTA and CDR2 FQGNSA. Trimming stripped 5 bases from V and 0 bases from J, with 14 bases between.

J is TRBJ2-1 and V is TRBV4-3; 7 nucleotides agree with TRBD2. CDR3 length: 17 amino acids. The germline gives CDR1 LGHNA, CDR2 YSLEER. Germline trimming cut 4 bases from V and 2 bases from J; bases unmatched to any gene: 11. The CDR3 DNA follows: TGCGCCAGCAGCCCTACAAGGGGAGCGGGGACCTACAATGAGCAGTTCTTC. Translating gives CASSPTRGAGTYNEQFF.

V is TRBV30 and J is TRBJ2-1; D unclear. The CDR3 length is 16 residues. Germline assignment: CDR1 GTSNPN and CDR2 SVGIG (reference sequence). Trimming took off 1 base at V and 4 bases at J, with 17 bases between the two ends. For the CDR3, the DNA is TGTGCCTGGAGTGAGGATGTGTTGGCATTTTACAATGAGCAGTTCTTC. This sequence encodes CAWSEDVLAFYNEQFF.

This clone was seen only a few times. This chain uses TRBV30 with TRBJ2-7, with TRBD1 matching over 10 bases. J lost 5 bases, V lost 4 bases, and 14 bases had no gene match. Germline CDR1 reads GTSNPN; CDR2 reads SVGIG (reference sequence). The CDR3 spans 16 residues. The CDR3 DNA reads TGTGCCTGGATACCCCTAAGTCGACAGGGGGCTAACGAGCAGTACTTC. Amino acid sequence: CAWIPLSRQGANEQYF. Together with reference TRBV30 and TRBJ2-7, the CDR3 gives the full variable domain: SQTIHQWPATLVQPVGSPLSLECTVEGTSNPNLYWYRQAAGRGLQLLFYSVGIGQISSEVPQNLSASRPQDRQFILSSKKLLLSDSGFYLCAWIPLSRQGANEQYFGPGTRLTVT.

The chain links TRBV9 to TRBJ1-1, with D maybe TRBD1 (5 bases). The V and J ends lost 2 bases and 0 bases respectively, with 11 bases between them. The CDR3 is 15 amino acids. In germline, CDR1 is SGDLS, CDR2 YYNGEE. CDR3 protein: CASSVGNRMNTEAFF. The CDR3 nucleotides are TGTGCCAGCAGCGTGGGGAACAGGATGAACACTGAAGCTTTCTTT.

Ten or more counts support this clone. Other DNA sequences of this sample code for an identical CDR3. The chain carries TRBV30 and TRBJ1-1; no clear D. Germline V gene data show CDR1 as GTSNPN and CDR2 as SVGIG (reference sequence). This CDR3 comprises 12 residues. V was pared by 1 base and J by 5 bases, with 8 bases between. CDR3 DNA sequence: TGTGCCTGGAGTGGATCGTCAACTGAAGCTTTCTTT. Translating gives CAWSGSSTEAFF.

This clone was counted only a few times. The chain joins TRBV15 to TRBJ2-1, with 8 positions matching TRBD2. This CDR3 has 16 amino acids. V shed 1 base, J shed 4 bases, and the junction held 6 bases outside the gene matches. CDR1 is LNHNV and CDR2 is YYDKDF in the germline V gene (reference sequence). The CDR3 is CATSRASGSWYNEQFF. Written as DNA, the CDR3 is TGTGCCACCAGCAGAGCTAGCGGGTCGTGGTACAATGAGCAGTTCTTC.

The chain is built from TRBV9 and TRBJ1-2; tentatively, D is TRBD1 (5 bases). Germline CDR1 is SGDLS and CDR2 is YYNGEE. This CDR3 has 13 residues. V gave up 4 bases and J gave up 14 bases, with 21 bases separating them. CDR3 nucleotide sequence: TGTGCCAGCAGCTCATCCTCCGGGACCCGGAAAACCTTC. This encodes CASSSSSGTRKTF.

This clone has only a few counts. The chain has TRBV29-1 and TRBJ1-1; TRBD1 matches at 9 bases. The length of the CDR3 is 12 residues. V dropped 6 bases and J dropped 6; count of bases not matched to a gene: 5. Germline V lookup: CDR1 SQVTM, CDR2 ANQGSEA. CDR3 residues: CSVGQGSAEAFF. The CDR3 DNA sequence: TGCAGCGTGGGACAGGGCAGCGCTGAAGCTTTCTTT. Together with reference TRBV29-1 and TRBJ1-1, the CDR3 gives the full variable domain: SAVISQKPSRDICQRGTSLTIQCQVDSQVTMMFWYRQQPGQSLTLIATANQGSEATYESGFVIDKFPISRPNLTFSTLTVSNMSPEDSSIYLCSVGQGSAEAFFGQGTRLTVV.

In its sample, this clone was seen many times. The J gene is TRBJ2-3, the V gene TRBV27; the D is unclear. The V end lost 3 bases, the J end lost 2 bases, and 9 bases lay between the germline ends. The CDR3 is made up of 14 amino acids. The germline V gene encodes CDR1 MNHEY and CDR2 SMNVEV (reference sequence). The CDR3 protein is CASSLGRTTDTQYF. In nucleotides, the CDR3 is TGTGCCAGCAGTTTGGGCAGGACCACAGATACGCAGTATTTT.

The chain employs TRBV29-1 and TRBJ2-6; D is unclear. This CDR3 region has 12 residues. Germline V gene data show CDR1 as SQVTM and CDR2 as ANQGSEA. Trimming took off 6 bases at V and 1 base at J, with 4 bases between the two ends. CDR3 sequence reads: CSVRSGANVLTF. CDR3 nucleotide sequence: TGCAGCGTCCGGTCTGGGGCCAACGTCCTGACTTTC.